This T cell receptor (beta chain) was obtained from a study of blood T cell repertoires in COVID-19. Study at large: The study drew acute and convalescent COVID-19 samples from the United States, Italy and Spain. T cells, B-cell-depleted T cells, or PBMCs provided the cDNA or gDNA that served as material.

V gave up 1 base and J gave up 0 bases, with 10 bases separating them. The length of the CDR3 is 15 residues. Germline V gene lookup returns CDR1 SGHNT and CDR2 YYREEE (reference sequence). As processed by the authors: The assay estimated nucleated cells by amplifying reference gene primers. Using immunoSEQ multiplex PCR, the repertoire was profiled, and TCRdb retains in-frame clones only, with some absent. V, J and clone size derive from that table, while D and trimming were established from the DNA sequence. This table holds some 350,000 clones, 85% to 90% found once. Patients at the Seattle site were enrolled during active infection and followed longitudinally. This clone was seen a handful of times.

V usage is TRBV5-4 and J usage is TRBJ1-1, with D tentatively TRBD1 (5 bases). The source is a woman aged 45 to 65 with COVID-19, enrolled during active disease. The sequencing input was peripheral blood. CDR3 sequence (DNA): TGTGCCAGCAGCTTGCGTCCAGGGATGAACACTGAAGCTTTCTTT. Its translation is CASSLRPGMNTEAFF.